This T cell receptor (beta chain) emerged from a study of cytomegalovirus exposure and HLA in healthy donors (dated by TCRdb to about 2017). Study-wide context: In an earlier analysis of 550 to 750 of the donors, 276 Gb of sequence data and approximately 120 million unique TCR beta sequences from roughly 200 million T cells were reported. Approximately 310 gigabases of sequencing data and 75 million to 85 million unique TCR sequences made up an early release that covered approximately 620 HLA-typed donors. Of the 350 to 400 genotyped donors, approximately 83% fell in the genetic ancestry cluster associated with self-reported Caucasian donors. The study was designed to test whether signatures of past pathogen exposure could be identified by cataloging public T cell receptors. Using immunosequencing, the study profiled T cell repertoires from roughly 650 subjects and related those repertoires to cytomegalovirus serostatus. In addition to the first cohort of around 670 subjects, a separate validation cohort of approximately 120 different subjects was used. To predict cytomegalovirus infection status, the study combined high-throughput TCR immunosequencing, statistical association of individual TCRs with disease status, and machine learning. In a later analysis, previously published TCR beta repertoires from 500 to 750 donors were re-analyzed and high-resolution HLA genotyping was added so that TCR occurrence patterns could be studied. Rather than drawing on any new phenotypic data, the later analysis identified candidate immune exposures from TCR beta sequences and the way those sequences occurred across donors. An earlier analysis of 500 to 650 of the donors applied high-throughput TCR beta sequencing to assess whether each TCR beta V gene segment acted as functional or pseudogenic. Alongside the repertoire data, information on donor age, sex, ethnicity and CMV serostatus was compiled. Genome-wide SNP genotypes for about three fifths of the 666 donors were used in a later genetic analysis, which treated that subset as a discovery cohort. Every repertoire in the discovery cohort had been generated on one and the same sequencing platform. HLA typing covered class I and class II loci at four-digit resolution. Typing coverage varied by locus: roughly 620-630 donors for A, B, C, DRB1 and DQB1; some 520 for DQA1; some 610 for DPA1; approximately 470 for DPB1. Roughly 5 DR-DQ haplotypes were handled as single units for association and clustering, since linkage in the cohort was strong. Among a few hundred genotyped donors of the cohort, an average of approximately 230,000 unique TCR beta nucleotide sequences were sequenced per donor, approximately 20% of them non-productive. The paper's findings and limits, for the study overall: Roughly uniform sequencing depth across donors was assumed in presence/absence analyses, although this assumption may not hold. When HLA alleles, especially DR and DQ, strongly co-occurred, TCR associations were difficult to assign to individual alleles. Specific HLA alleles were associated with 16,951 TCR beta sequences at a false discovery rate of 0.05 in a later analysis. In an earlier analysis of some 550 of the donors, most TCR beta V segments were observed in productive rearrangements about 87% or about 30% of the time, broadly matching IMGT annotations. The earlier analysis of some 540 of the donors excluded seventeen rarely observed V segments, including chromosome 9 orphons, because counts were too low. Correlated functional status among segregating V segments might reflect linkage disequilibrium, but an unknown experimental factor could not be ruled out. In a later analysis, most CMV-associated TCR beta chains were found to appear HLA-restricted, with HLA associations seemingly driven largely by CMV exposure. In a later analysis, the rate of TCR association differed among HLA loci, with DRB1 alleles having the most associated TCRs and HLA-C alleles having the fewest. The classifier was reported to diagnose cytomegalovirus status with high specificity and sensitivity in both the original and validation cohorts. In a later analysis, HLA-associated TCR beta chains were found to be more clonally expanded and to have lower generation probabilities than equally common non-associated chains. Because HLA typing was unavailable for some donors at each locus, only the typed subset was used in association tests. A further reported finding was that TCR beta sequences accurately predicted the HLA-A and HLA-B alleles for most subjects in the first cohort. Several of the top co-occurrence clusters appeared to be linked to parvovirus B19, influenza, CMV and Epstein-Barr virus, according to a later analysis. The study listed 150 to 200 TCR beta chains as associated with cytomegalovirus. In a later genetic analysis, fewer N-insertions in productive TCRs were reported among donors in an Asian-associated ancestry cluster than the roughly 710-donor mean. While some public TCRs were present in many individuals, most TCR sequences turned up only very rarely across donors. The authors suggested that the approach could potentially be generalized to other disease states and immunological phenotypes. In a later genetic analysis, a missense DCLRE1C variant was associated with V-gene and J-gene trimming of TCR beta chains, and the association was replicated in an independent cohort. Because the 87-base-pair reads could not distinguish some IMGT-functional V segments, including TRBV6-2 and TRBV6-3, those segments were excluded. The cohort was sequenced for TCR beta chains only, and without alpha or paired-chain data the features that could be detected were limited. In vitro tests confirmed that a few of the cytomegalovirus-associated TCR beta chains recognize cytomegalovirus antigens. CMV serostatus was the only immune exposure information available for the cohort. A cluster of highly shared sequence variants was judged likely to be a technical artifact of the sequencing pipeline.

According to the germline V gene (reference sequence), CDR1 reads MNHEY and CDR2 reads SMNVEV. The cysteine opens and the phenylalanine closes a CDR3 of 16 amino acids. Only CDR3 DNA is held: 48 bases, read in frame from base 1. V lost 7 bases and J lost 7 bases, and the count of bases not matched to a germline gene is 16. Libraries were prepared through the immunoSEQ multiplex PCR assay. For the multiplex PCR, a mixture combining 60 forward primers for TCR Vbeta segments and 13 reverse primers for TCR Jbeta segments was used. The CDR3 region of rearranged TCR beta genes was amplified from genomic DNA with a multiplex PCR assay. Amplified TCR beta libraries were sequenced as 87-base-pair reads on the Illumina HiSeq System. Regarding the original processing steps: A later analysis tallied roughly 80 million unique TCR beta chains across the 666 repertoires, and some 10 million of those chains were shared by two or more donors. Raw reads were error-corrected and collapsed into unique sequences with a nearest-neighbor algorithm that merged closely related sequences to remove PCR and sequencing errors. V, D and J gene segments were assigned by aligning CDR3 sequences to IMGT reference sequences. For a sequence to be retained, a match of at least six nucleotides was required to both a V gene segment and a J gene segment. Rearrangements were called productive when the CDR3 lacked stop codons and stayed in frame with V and J; all others were non-productive. CDR3 was defined according to IMGT convention as the region running from the second conserved V-encoded cysteine to the conserved J-encoded phenylalanine. Sequences without an unambiguous match to a single V gene segment were excluded from the earlier analysis of approximately 600 of the donors. An earlier analysis of roughly 590 of the donors called V segments functional above 56.7% productive rearrangements and segregating when the between-donor standard deviation exceeded 5%. A statistical classification framework was built for diagnosing cytomegalovirus status from the catalog of TCR beta chain sequences. A later analysis assigned V and J genes by comparing TCR nucleotide sequences with IMGT/GENE-DB human TR gene sequences. Using the TCRdist pipeline, a later analysis assigned CDR3 sequences along with most-parsimonious VDJ recombination scenarios. In a later analysis, every TCR beta chain was defined by the combination of its CDR3 amino acid sequence and its V-gene family, and reads without a unique V-gene family were dropped. To address suspected cross-contamination and a sequencing artifact, a later analysis removed 450 to 700 highly shared, low-generation-probability nucleotide sequences. In a later analysis, a clonal expansion index for each public chain was calculated from normalized within-repertoire ranks of inferred template counts. In a later analysis, generation probabilities were computed with a VDJ recombination model fitted to out-of-frame rearrangements, and the resulting probabilities were checked against IGoR. Hypergeometric tests were used in a later analysis to score TCR-TCR, TCR-HLA and TCR-CMV co-occurrence, with a repertoire-size bias correction applied to the TCR pairs. A later analysis estimated false discovery rates by permuting HLA or CMV assignments 20 times. In a later analysis, co-occurring TCRs were grouped with DBSCAN, and TCRdist sequence similarity was added when clustering was performed within HLA-allele-positive subsets. For co-occurrence clustering, repertoires with fewer than 30,000 or more than 120,000 public chains were excluded, along with roughly 5 repertoires with anomalous nucleotide sharing. Held by TCRdb, this immuneACCESS table contains in-frame sequences only and omits some clones. Under half of the omission traces to an unresolved V gene where checked; the cause of the rest is unknown. The V and J calls and the clone size are those of that table, but D and trimming were determined from the DNA. Present in this sample are 150,000 to 250,000 clones, 82% of which were seen just once. 5.5% to 7.5% of the sample rests with the top ten.

The cohort was made up of around 720 healthy bone marrow donors. At the time of sampling, all cohort members were nominally healthy, though unrecorded immune exposures were likely present. The donor was CMV seropositive and belonged to the group of about 290 seropositive cohort members. A peripheral blood sample was provided by each donor, and peripheral blood mononuclear cells were used for TCR beta sequencing. The Qiagen DNeasy Blood Extraction Kit was used to extract genomic DNA from the blood cell samples. A word on this clone: Its target antigen remains unknown. The input lacks base qualities; no much larger clone sits a single base away.

The sequence was obtained from a woman aged 50 to 65 in good health and CMV-seropositive. The chain is encoded by TRBV27 joined to TRBJ1-2; TRBD1 lines up with 9 middle nucleotides. The specimen sequenced was PBMCs. The nucleotide sequence reads as follows: TGTGCCAGCACAAACTCCGGGACAGGGCTTTCGAGTGGCTACACCTTC. It encodes CASTNSGTGLSSGYTF.